The 4 T cell receptor beta chains listed next were all sequenced from one sample in a study of beta chain features in type 1 diabetes. The sequenced template was cDNA made from the entire isolated RNA. Profiling relied on immunoSEQ multiplex PCR, and the TCRdb table lists in-frame clones only, not all of them. Of roughly 230,000 clones listed, more than 9% are singletons. Sequencing was performed on naive CD4+ T cells from blood. These receptors were obtained from a woman aged 18-29 years in good health.

The V call is TRBV27, the J call TRBJ2-5, with D possibly matching TRBD2 (7 bases). The CDR3 sequence is 13 residues long. Germline V gene sequence: CDR1 MNHEY, CDR2 SMNVEV (reference sequence). Trimming took off 6 bases at V and 5 bases at J, with 13 bases between the two ends. CDR3 residues: CASSGGRGETQYF. The CDR3 nucleotides are TGTGCCAGCAGCGGGGGGAGGGGGGAGACCCAGTACTTC.

The chain is built from TRBV5-4 and TRBJ2-5; 10 positions agree with TRBD1. The CDR3 sequence is 15 residues long. Germline CDR1 is SGHNT and CDR2 is YYREEE (reference sequence). V was clipped by 4 bases and J by 5 bases; unmatched bases: 8. The CDR3 DNA reads as TGTGCCAGCAGCGCCTTAGGACAGGGGGGGGAGACCCAGTACTTC. Translated: CASSALGQGGETQYF.

This chain connects TRBV18 to TRBJ1-1; D may be TRBD1 (5 bases). This CDR3 contains 14 residues. Trimming shortened V by 2 bases and J by 1 base, and 8 bases separated the two germline ends. Germline V gene sequence: CDR1 KGHSH, CDR2 LQKENI. The CDR3 DNA reads TGTGCCAGCTCACCAGGGGCTGAGAACACTGAAGCTTTCTTT. Its translation: CASSPGAENTEAFF.

This rearrangement joins TRBV10-3 to TRBJ1-2; 7 bases map to TRBD1. Germline assignment: CDR1 ENHRY and CDR2 SYGVKD. The CDR3 spans 15 residues. V trimming: 6 bases; J trimming: 1 base; junction bases outside the gene matches: 8. This CDR3 reads CAIRTPRQGNYGYTF. The DNA for the CDR3 is TGTGCCATCAGGACCCCGAGACAGGGTAACTATGGCTACACCTTC.